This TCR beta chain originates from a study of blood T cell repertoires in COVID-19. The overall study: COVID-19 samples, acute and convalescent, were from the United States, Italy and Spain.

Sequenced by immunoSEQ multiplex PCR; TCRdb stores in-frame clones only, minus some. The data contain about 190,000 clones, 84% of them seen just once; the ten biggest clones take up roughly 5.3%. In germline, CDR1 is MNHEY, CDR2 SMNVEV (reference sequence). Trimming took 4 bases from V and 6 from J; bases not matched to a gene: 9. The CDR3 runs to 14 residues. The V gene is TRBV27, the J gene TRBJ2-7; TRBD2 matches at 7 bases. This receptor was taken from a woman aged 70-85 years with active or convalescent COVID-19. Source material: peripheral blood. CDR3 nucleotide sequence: TGTGCCAGCAGTTCAAGCGGGAACACTTTCGAGCAGTACTTC. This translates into CASSSSGNTFEQYF.